The 11 T cell receptor beta chains listed next were all sequenced from one sample in a study of blood T cells in healthy people across ages. Using a J-beta primer mix together with a sample-barcoded 5' primer, a second PCR was run for roughly 6 to 12 cycles. TCRdb reprocessed the 5' RACE reads via MiXCR and lists one record per CDR3 protein. The table records 550,000 to 650,000 distinct CDR3 sequences, roughly 31% of them present only once. Input material: blood. The receptors come from a woman older than 75 in good health.

V gene TRBV28 combines with J gene TRBJ1-2; D possibly corresponds to TRBD1 (6 bases). V lost 3 bases and J lost 8, with 16 bases in between. This CDR3 comprises 14 residues. Germline V CDR1 and CDR2: MDHEN, SYDVKM. As DNA, the CDR3 is TGTGCCAGCAGTTTTGGTGGGGGCGCTTGGGGCTACACCTTC. This encodes CASSFGGGAWGYTF.

The V call is TRBV7-9, the J call TRBJ1-2; 7 bases line up with TRBD1. The CDR3 is 16 residues long. Germline CDR1 is SEHNR and CDR2 is FQNEAQ (reference sequence). V lost 5 bases and J lost 8; bases outside the gene matches: 17. Here the CDR3 reads CASSHRTGPLVWGYTF. In DNA, the CDR3 is TGTGCCAGCAGCCATAGGACAGGCCCACTGGTCTGGGGCTACACCTTC.

This clonotype has more than one count but fewer than ten. The chain carries TRBV9 and TRBJ2-5; TRBD2 matches at 7 bases. The CDR3 spans 15 residues. Looked up from germline, CDR1 is SGDLS and CDR2 is YYNGEE. V gave up 7 bases and J gave up 1 base; unmatched junction bases: 10. This CDR3 reads CASVDASGFQETQYF. The CDR3 DNA sequence: TGTGCCAGCGTAGACGCTAGCGGATTCCAAGAGACCCAGTACTTC.

This clonotype has a count of ten or more. This chain links TRBV20-1 with TRBJ2-7; D is undetermined. V lost 0 bases to trimming and J lost 4 bases, with 10 bases between them. This CDR3 has 13 residues. Germline V gene sequence: CDR1 DFQATT, CDR2 SNEGSKA (reference sequence). In nucleotides, the CDR3 is TGCAGTGCTAGAGATCCCGAGTCGTACGAGCAGTACTTC. It translates to CSARDPESYEQYF.

This clonotype was observed many times. CDR3 sequence: CAIKPGLARTGANVLTF. CDR3 sequence (DNA): TGTGCCATCAAGCCGGGACTAGCGAGAACTGGGGCCAACGTCCTGACTTTC. The chain joins TRBV6-5 to TRBJ2-6; 10 bases agree with TRBD2. Trimming at V came to 10 bases and at J to 2 bases, leaving 11 bases not matched to a gene. The germline V gene encodes CDR1 MNHEY and CDR2 SVGAGI. This CDR3 spans 17 amino acids.

This clonotype was seen a handful of times. The chain couples TRBV6-1 to TRBJ2-1, with 8 bases matching TRBD2. The CDR3 is made up of 15 amino acids. The germline V gene has CDR1 MNHNS and CDR2 SASEGT. The V and J ends lost 2 bases and 6 bases, in that order; junction bases with no gene match: 6. The CDR3 protein is CASSETNGGANEQFF. As DNA, the CDR3 is TGTGCCAGCAGTGAAACTAACGGGGGGGCCAATGAGCAGTTCTTC.

This clonotype was counted ten times or more. The V gene is TRBV30, the J gene TRBJ2-7; D uncertain. Germline CDR1 GTSNPN, CDR2 SVGIG (reference sequence). The CDR3 spans 12 residues. The V end lost 6 bases, the J end lost 2 bases, and 11 bases lay between the germline ends. The CDR3 DNA sequence: TGTGCCTGTGGGTATCTGCCCTACGAGCAGTACTTC. This translates into CACGYLPYEQYF.

The rearrangement joins TRBV20-1 to TRBJ2-1, with 7 nucleotides matching TRBD1. CDR3 length: 11 residues. The V and J ends lost 6 bases and 6 bases, in that order; junction bases with no gene match: 2. Germline V gene lookup returns CDR1 DFQATT and CDR2 SNEGSKA (reference sequence). This CDR3 is CSANRGNEQFF. The CDR3 DNA sequence: TGCAGTGCAAACAGGGGCAATGAGCAGTTCTTC.

Comment on this clonotype: It may be a read error: a sequence one base away is much more abundant. The chain carries TRBV6-1 and TRBJ2-5; TRBD1 is a possible D gene (5 bases). The CDR3 is 14 residues long. The germline V gene encodes CDR1 MNHNS and CDR2 SASEGT. The V end lost 6 bases, the J end lost 5 bases, and 16 bases lay between the germline ends. The chain's CDR3 is CASRNRKEDETQYF. The CDR3 DNA follows: TGTGCCAGCAGAAACAGGAAGGAAGACGAGACCCAGTACTTC.

This clonotype was detected only once. One junction end disagrees with the germline gene, perhaps due to a read error. The genes are TRBV10-3 and TRBJ1-6; D ambiguous. The CDR3 has 15 residues. Germline V CDR1 and CDR2: ENHRY, SYGVKD. The CDR3 reads CAIGDVGGLYSPFHF. CDR3 coding DNA: TGTGCCATCGGTGACGTGGGCGGTTTATATTCACCCTTCCACTTT.

Ten or more counts support this clonotype. The CDR3 here is CSARGQGENIQYF. CDR3 coding DNA: TGCAGTGCTAGAGGCCAGGGGGAAAACATTCAGTACTTC. The rearrangement joins TRBV20-1 to TRBJ2-4; 7 bases fit TRBD1. From germline, CDR1 is DFQATT and CDR2 SNEGSKA (reference sequence). The CDR3 is 13 amino acids. The V gene end was trimmed by 1 base and the J gene end by 5 bases; junction bases not matched to a gene: 2.